This T cell receptor beta chain was profiled in a study of blood T cell repertoires in COVID-19. Overall study: Samples of COVID-19 (acute and convalescent) were obtained from the United States, Italy and Spain. T cells, B-cell-depleted T cells, or PBMCs provided the cDNA or gDNA that served as material.

In the original analysis: Amplification with reference gene primers provided the estimates of nucleated cell counts. Repertoires were generated with immunoSEQ multiplex PCR, while TCRdb's copy carries only in-frame clones and drops some. From that table come the V and J calls and clone size; the DNA was used to work out D and trimming. Of some 400,000 clones in the sample, around 87% were seen once. Trimming removed 7 bases from V and 11 bases from J, with 24 bases in between. This CDR3 has 15 residues. Germline V gives CDR1 LNHDA, CDR2 SQIVND (reference sequence). Those enrolled in Seattle joined during active infection and were followed longitudinally afterward.

Material for sequencing was peripheral blood. This chain connects TRBV19 to TRBJ2-1; TRBD1 is a possible D gene (5 bases). The clonotype was recovered from a woman in her sixties with COVID-19, enrolled during active disease. CDR3 coding DNA: TGTGCCAGTACCCTGGTGGGCAAGGGGCTCTATAAGCAGTTCTTC. Amino acid sequence: CASTLVGKGLYKQFF.